These 32 T cell receptor beta chains were sequenced from one sample in a study of STAT5B mutations in CD4+ large granular lymphocyte leukemia. TCRdb's copy holds only in-frame clones and misses some; the assay was immunoSEQ multiplex PCR. The table includes fewer than 50,000 clones, about 86% detected once. Input material: CD4+ T cells from blood buffy coats. These receptors were obtained from a human donor in good health.

This clone showed up just once. The rearrangement joins TRBV19 to TRBJ2-7; 12 nucleotides align to TRBD1. Germline CDR1 LNHDA, CDR2 SQIVND (reference sequence). The length of the CDR3 is 14 residues. J was trimmed by 2 bases and V by 6 bases; bases with no gene match: 2. The CDR3 region has the DNA TGTGCCAGTAGAGGGACAGGGGGCCCCTACGAGCAGTACTTC. It specifies CASRGTGGPYEQYF.

This clone was seen a single time. V and J are TRBV19 and TRBJ1-4; D unclear. The germline gives CDR1 LNHDA, CDR2 SQIVND (reference sequence). The CDR3 consists of 13 residues. Between the trimmed V and J ends, which lost 8 bases and 8 bases, there was a span of 15 bases. The DNA for the CDR3 is TGTGCCAGTCATCGTCCGATGAACGAAAAACTGTTTTTT. It codes for CASHRPMNEKLFF.

The rearrangement links TRBV5-6 to TRBJ2-7, with TRBD2 matching over 8 bases. The CDR3 loop spans 17 amino acids. V was clipped by 2 bases and J by 1 base; unmatched bases: 11. CDR1 is SGHDT and CDR2 is YYEEEE in the germline V gene. CDR3 sequence reads: CASSFPTTSGRSYEQYF. CDR3 DNA sequence: TGTGCCAGCAGCTTTCCCACCACTAGCGGCCGATCCTACGAGCAGTACTTC.

V is TRBV29-1 and J is TRBJ1-2, with 9 bases identical to TRBD1. The CDR3 spans 16 residues. Germline trimming cut 6 bases from V and 5 bases from J; bases unmatched to any gene: 16. CDR1 is SQVTM, CDR2 ANQGSEA, per germline. The CDR3 is CSVETKQGARRYGYTF. The CDR3 DNA follows: TGCAGCGTCGAAACAAAACAGGGGGCGCGTCGGTATGGCTACACCTTC.

J is TRBJ1-1 and V is TRBV5-1; tentative D call: TRBD1 (5 bases). CDR3 length: 14 residues. The V end was cut by 4 bases, the J end by 8 bases, with 18 bases between. Germline-derived CDR1 and CDR2 are SGHRS and YFSETQ. CDR3 loop: CASSPWMGRAEAFF. The CDR3 DNA follows: TGCGCCAGCAGCCCCTGGATGGGGCGAGCCGAAGCTTTCTTT.

This clone was observed a few times. The rearrangement links TRBV6-1 to TRBJ2-7; possible D gene TRBD1, 6 bases. There are 15 residues in the CDR3. Deletions cut 3 bases from V and 3 bases from J, with 15 bases between. CDR1 MNHNS and CDR2 SASEGT come from the germline V gene. CDR3 sequence: CASSDQPGHNYEQYF. The CDR3 DNA follows: TGTGCCAGCAGTGACCAACCGGGACACAACTACGAGCAGTACTTC.

This clone came up once. The chain is built from TRBV2 and TRBJ1-5; 9 bases agree with TRBD1. The trim removed 6 bases at V and 7 bases at J, leaving 4 bases unmatched. The CDR3 length is 13 residues. CDR1 and CDR2 from the germline V gene are SNHLY and FYNNEI. CDR3 protein: CASRDRGGQPQHF. The CDR3 region has the DNA TGTGCCAGCAGGGACAGGGGAGGGCAGCCCCAGCATTTT.

J is TRBJ2-3 and V is TRBV7-2; 9 nucleotides align to TRBD2. Germline CDR1 is SGHTA and CDR2 is FQGNSA. The V gene end was trimmed by 2 bases and the J gene end by 2 bases; junction bases not matched to a gene: 5. The CDR3 is 16 amino acids. The DNA of the CDR3 is TGTGCCAGCAGCTTACGTTCTAGCGGGAACACAGATACGCAGTATTTT. Amino acid sequence: CASSLRSSGNTDTQYF.

The CDR3 loop reads CASSMTTGIQPQHF. CDR3 bases: TGTGCCAGTAGTATGACGACAGGGATACAGCCCCAGCATTTT. This chain uses TRBV19 with TRBJ1-5, with 7 bases that match TRBD1. The V gene's germline CDR1 is LNHDA and CDR2 SQIVND (reference sequence). The length of the CDR3 is 14 residues. V dropped 3 bases and J dropped 7; count of bases not matched to a gene: 6.

The rearrangement joins TRBV11-2 to TRBJ2-3, with D tentatively TRBD1 (5 bases). Trimming left V 6 bases short and J 4 bases short, with 20 bases between. The CDR3 is 16 residues long. Germline-derived CDR1 and CDR2 are SGHAT and FQNNGV. CDR3 DNA: TGTGCCAGCAGACCGATCCAGGGAAAGTACGCAGATACGCAGTATTTT. As protein: CASRPIQGKYADTQYF.

The CDR3 region has the DNA TGTGCCAGCAGCTTGACTAGCGGGAGGGCCGTGAGAGCCAAAAACATTCAGTACTTC. Residues: CASSLTSGRAVRAKNIQYF. This sequence joins TRBV7-2 and TRBJ2-4; TRBD2 matches 14 bases. Germline lookup yields CDR1 SGHTA and CDR2 FQGNSA. V shed 3 bases and J 0 bases; nucleotides not matched to a gene: 7. The CDR3 has 19 amino acids. Together with reference TRBV7-2 and TRBJ2-4, the CDR3 gives the full variable domain: GAGVSQSPSNKVTEKGKDVELRCDPISGHTALYWYRQSLGQGLEFLIYFQGNSAPDKSGLPSDRFSAERTGGSVSTLTIQRTQQEDSAVYLCASSLTSGRAVRAKNIQYFGAGTRLSVL.

This chain joins TRBV6-1 and TRBJ2-3, with D perhaps matching TRBD2 (5 bases). V lost 10 bases to trimming and J lost 6 bases, with 20 bases between them. CDR3 length equals 14 residues. Germline V gives CDR1 MNHNS, CDR2 SASEGT. CDR3: CATTVGMGADTQYF. CDR3 bases: TGTGCCACCACGGTGGGTATGGGAGCCGATACGCAGTATTTT.

The chain joins TRBV19 to TRBJ2-1, with D uncertain. CDR1 LNHDA and CDR2 SQIVND come from the germline V gene (reference sequence). The CDR3 is 13 amino acids. V was shortened by 0 bases and J by 14 bases, with 14 bases between the two germline ends. The CDR3 loop is CASSIDERTYKFF. As DNA, the CDR3 is TGTGCCAGTAGTATAGACGAAAGGACCTATAAGTTCTTC.

The rearrangement joins TRBV11-2 to TRBJ1-2; 7 positions agree with TRBD1. Per the germline V gene, CDR1 is SGHAT and CDR2 is FQNNGV. The CDR3 spans 16 residues. The V gene end was trimmed by 2 bases and the J gene end by 6 bases; junction bases not matched to a gene: 12. CDR3 sequence (DNA): TGTGCCAGCAGCTTACCCGGACAGGCGTTTGAAGATGGCTACACCTTC. Residues: CASSLPGQAFEDGYTF.

As concerns this clone: At one of its ends the junction is not consistent with the germline gene, which may arise from a read error. The sample has other DNA sequences that encode this CDR3 too. This rearrangement joins TRBV30 to TRBJ1-1; no clear D gene. In germline, CDR1 is GTSNPN, CDR2 SVGIG (reference sequence). The CDR3 loop spans 12 amino acids. CDR3 nucleotides: TGTGCCTGGAAGGCCCGAAGCACTGAAGCCTTCTTT. Translating it yields CAWKARSTEAFF.

The rearrangement joins TRBV6-5 to TRBJ1-2; 7 bases are a match to TRBD1. The CDR3 runs 15 residues. Germline V gene data show CDR1 as MNHEY and CDR2 as SVGAGI. V was pared by 7 bases and J by 3 bases, with 11 bases of the junction left unmatched. The CDR3 reads CASTKTSGGDYGYTF. The CDR3 DNA follows: TGTGCCAGCACCAAGACCTCAGGGGGAGACTATGGCTACACCTTC.

The rearrangement uses TRBV2 and TRBJ1-1; D is ambiguous. This CDR3 spans 14 amino acids. V was shortened by 4 bases and J by 0 bases, with 9 bases between the two germline ends. CDR1 SNHLY and CDR2 FYNNEI come from the germline V gene. In nucleotides, the CDR3 is TGTGCCAGCAGTGCTGGCGGAGTGAACACTGAAGCTTTCTTT. This encodes CASSAGGVNTEAFF.

Of note for this clone: The junction and the germline gene differ at one end; a read error may be behind it. This chain connects TRBV7-9 to TRBJ2-1; D not resolved. The CDR3 spans 16 residues. CDR1 and CDR2 (germline): SEHNR, FQNEAQ (reference sequence). For the CDR3, the DNA is TGTGCCAGCACCTTAGTCGTAGTGGCCACCTACAATGAGCAGTTCTTC. Its translation: CASTLVVVATYNEQFF.

In its sample, this clone was seen a few times. This chain links TRBV7-2 with TRBJ1-5; D might be TRBD1 (6 bases). The V end was cut by 3 bases, the J end by 3 bases, with 9 bases between. Germline lookup yields CDR1 SGHTA and CDR2 FQGNSA. There are 14 residues in the CDR3. CDR3 region: CASSFGGANQPQHF. The CDR3 bases are TGTGCCAGCAGCTTTGGGGGGGCCAATCAGCCCCAGCATTTT.

By sample fraction, this clone is medium-sized (0.01 to 0.1%). J is TRBJ2-7 and V is TRBV30; D remains unclear. Germline V gene data show CDR1 as GTSNPN and CDR2 as SVGIG (reference sequence). The CDR3 length is 15 residues. V gave up 0 bases and J gave up 2 bases, with 14 bases separating them. The CDR3 reads CAWSVQPGHPYEQYF. The CDR3 DNA reads TGTGCCTGGAGTGTACAACCGGGCCACCCCTACGAGCAGTACTTC.

The V and J genes are TRBV30 and TRBJ2-1, with D perhaps matching TRBD2 (5 bases). Trimming stripped 3 bases from V and 7 bases from J, with 10 bases between. Looked up from germline, CDR1 is GTSNPN and CDR2 is SVGIG (reference sequence). This CDR3 contains 12 residues. The CDR3 loop is CAWSHGLNEQFF. In nucleotides, the CDR3 is TGTGCCTGGAGCCATGGACTTAATGAGCAGTTCTTC.

Only a few counts were recorded for this clone. The genes are TRBV4-2 and TRBJ1-2; unclear D gene. CDR3 size: 17 residues. V was shortened by 0 bases and J by 0 bases, with 14 bases between the two germline ends. CDR1 and CDR2 (germline): LGHNA, YNFKEQ. The CDR3 region has the DNA TGTGCCAGCAGCCAAGATGAAGGAGCGGGAACTAACTATGGCTACACCTTC. This encodes CASSQDEGAGTNYGYTF.

The V call is TRBV11-2, the J call TRBJ2-4, with D possibly called TRBD1 or TRBD2 (6 bases each). CDR1 and CDR2 (germline): SGHAT, FQNNGV. V was trimmed by 6 bases and J by 8 bases, leaving 17 bases between them. The CDR3 runs 14 residues. The CDR3 sequence is CASRSNKGEDIQYF. For the CDR3, the DNA is TGTGCCAGCAGGTCCAACAAGGGGGAGGACATTCAGTACTTC.

This rearrangement joins TRBV19 to TRBJ2-1; TRBD2 matches at 10 bases. The CDR3 extends over 18 amino acids. V was clipped by 1 base and J by 8 bases; unmatched bases: 14. CDR1 is LNHDA and CDR2 is SQIVND in the germline V gene (reference sequence). The CDR3, as DNA: TGTGCCAGTAGTATAGCCCTGGGGCTAGCGGGAGATAGCGATGAGCAGTTCTTC. Encoded protein: CASSIALGLAGDSDEQFF.

This clone showed up just once. V gene TRBV6-5 combines with J gene TRBJ2-5; possibly TRBD1 for D (5 bases). The germline gives CDR1 MNHEY, CDR2 SVGAGI. The germline V and J ends were trimmed by 5 bases and 7 bases, with 14 bases remaining between them. There are 13 residues in the CDR3. The CDR3 nucleotides read TGTGCCAGCAGTCCCGTTACCCAGGGGACCCAGTACTTC. Amino acid sequence: CASSPVTQGTQYF.

The chain uses TRBV7-2 and TRBJ2-7, with a possible D match to TRBD1 (5 bases). This CDR3 has 13 residues. The germline V gene has CDR1 SGHTA and CDR2 FQGNSA. Trimming shortened V by 5 bases and J by 6 bases, and 14 bases separated the two germline ends. The DNA of the CDR3 is TGTGCCAGCAGCACTTATTGGGGCTCCGAGCAGTACTTC. It translates to CASSTYWGSEQYF.

This clone was seen just once. This chain joins TRBV5-1 and TRBJ2-3, with D perhaps TRBD1 or TRBD2 (5 bases each). V shed 0 bases and J shed 0 bases, with 8 bases lying between them. Germline CDR1 reads SGHRS; CDR2 reads YFSETQ. The CDR3 loop spans 15 amino acids. In DNA form, the CDR3 reads TGCGCCAGCAGCTTGGTTGGGGGTAGCACAGATACGCAGTATTTT. Translated, it gives CASSLVGGSTDTQYF.

The chain joins TRBV10-3 to TRBJ2-1; D uncertain. The CDR3 contains 13 residues. V dropped 4 bases and J dropped 4 bases, with 8 bases sitting between them. Looked up from germline, CDR1 is ENHRY and CDR2 is SYGVKD. CDR3 protein: CAISVLGYNEQFF. The DNA of the CDR3 is TGTGCCATCAGTGTGTTAGGGTACAATGAGCAGTTCTTC.

This chain joins TRBV30 and TRBJ1-1, with D hard to call. CDR1 is GTSNPN and CDR2 is SVGIG in the germline V gene (reference sequence). V gave up 3 bases and J gave up 8 bases, with 13 bases separating them. The CDR3 spans 12 residues. The CDR3 nucleotides read TGTGCCTGGAGCTCGGGAGGCCTCGAAGCTTTCTTT. Translation: CAWSSGGLEAFF.

The V and J genes are TRBV19 and TRBJ2-3, with D maybe TRBD2 (5 bases). Trimming took 1 base from V and 10 from J, leaving 9 bases between them. CDR1 is LNHDA and CDR2 is SQIVND in the germline V gene (reference sequence). CDR3 size: 12 residues. CDR3 in DNA: TGTGCCAGTAGTATAGGGACTCAGGCGCAGTATTTT. As protein: CASSIGTQAQYF.

The rearrangement uses TRBV5-1 and TRBJ2-3; D tentatively reads TRBD1 or TRBD2 (7 bases each). In germline, CDR1 is SGHRS, CDR2 YFSETQ. V was clipped by 0 bases and J by 6 bases, with 11 bases between them. The CDR3 spans 14 residues. The DNA for the CDR3 is TGCGCCAGCAGCTTGGGACAGGGAGGGGATACGCAGTATTTT. It is translated as CASSLGQGGDTQYF.

The V call is TRBV11-2, the J call TRBJ1-1, with TRBD1 identical over 7 bases. Germline V CDR1 and CDR2: SGHAT, FQNNGV. This CDR3 is 17 amino acids long. V dropped 1 base and J dropped 6; count of bases not matched to a gene: 14. CDR3 sequence reads: CASSLAGPGRGSSEAFF. The CDR3, as DNA: TGTGCCAGCAGCTTAGCAGGGCCGGGCAGGGGGAGCTCTGAAGCTTTCTTT.